Listed below are T cell receptor beta chains from one sample, sequenced in a study of OX40 agonist ivuxolimab in advanced cancers. Measured with immunoSEQ multiplex PCR; TCRdb has only the in-frame clones, and not every one. The sample has about 54,000 clones; approximately 80% are singletons. This specimen was CD4+ or CD8+ T cells sorted from blood, taken in a trial of the OX40 agonist ivuxolimab. The receptors shown here come from an adult with an advanced solid tumor such as melanoma, head and neck, liver or kidney cancer. Both conserved end residues are part of each CDR3. D genes are given only for firm matches. Size is stated for part of the rows, as once, few or many counts, or as a class when the clone is expanded.

. | . | TRBJ2-5 | TRBV4-1 | 16 | TGCGCCAGCAGCCAAAAAGGAGGGGCCCTAGGGGAGACCCAGTACTTC | CASSQKGGALGETQYF
. | TRBD1 | TRBJ1-5 | TRBV2 | 15 | TGTGCCAGCCGGGACAGTAATACTCGTAATCAGCCCCAGCATTTT | CASRDSNTRNQPQHF
once | . | TRBJ1-5 | TRBV7-2 | 16 | TGTGCCAGCAGCTTACGAGGTCCGTATAGCAATCAGCCCCAGCATTTT | CASSLRGPYSNQPQHF
. | . | TRBJ2-7 | TRBV7-9 | 13 | TGTGCCAGCAGCTTAAGTTCAGATCGCGAGCAGTACTTC | CASSLSSDREQYF
. | . | TRBJ2-7 | TRBV10-3 | 14 | TGTGCCATCAGTCCTGACGGGTTGTCCTACGAGCAGTACTTC | CAISPDGLSYEQYF
. | TRBD1 | TRBJ2-1 | TRBV6-5 | 15 | TGTGCCAGCAGTCGACAGGGGGCGCGGCGGTATGAGCAGTTCTTC | CASSRQGARRYEQFF
. | TRBD2 | TRBJ2-5 | TRBV11-2 | 14 | TGTGCCAGCAACGGACTAGCACTCCAAGAGACCCAGTACTTC | CASNGLALQETQYF
medium-sized | TRBD1 | TRBJ1-5 | TRBV28 | 17 | TGTGCCAGCAGTTCCCCAGGCAGGGGGCGAGGGAATCAGCCCCAGCATTTT | CASSSPGRGRGNQPQHF
. | . | TRBJ2-7 | TRBV30 | 16 | TGTGCCTGGAGTTGGGTCAGAGGGTCGGGGGTTTACGAGCAGTACTTC | CAWSWVRGSGVYEQYF
. | . | TRBJ1-1 | TRBV11-2 | 11 | TGTGCCAGCAGCTTAGTGGATCAAGCTTTCTTT | CASSLVDQAFF
. | TRBD1 | TRBJ1-2 | TRBV29-1 | 15 | TGCAGCGTCGGACAGGGTACTGGAGCTAACTATGGCTACACCTTC | CSVGQGTGANYGYTF
. | TRBD1 | TRBJ1-3 | TRBV6-1 | 14 | TGTGCCAGCAGGTCCGGGACAGGGGGAAACACCATATATTTT | CASRSGTGGNTIYF
. | . | TRBJ2-3 | TRBV10-3 | 13 | TGTGCCATCAGTCCCCGCCTCACAGATACGCAGTATTTT | CAISPRLTDTQYF
. | . | TRBJ1-2 | TRBV28 | 15 | TGTGCCAGCAGACCGGGGGCGTCAAATAACTATGGCTACACCTTC | CASRPGASNNYGYTF
. | . | TRBJ2-7 | TRBV4-2 | 12 | TGTGCCAGCAGCCTTTCTAATCGTGAGCAGTACTTC | CASSLSNREQYF
. | TRBD1 | TRBJ2-7 | TRBV12-5 | 13 | TGTGCTAGTGGCGGACAGGTCGGATCCGAGCAGTACTTC | CASGGQVGSEQYF
. | TRBD1 | TRBJ1-2 | TRBV7-2 | 18 | TGTGCCAGCAGCCTTAGGACTCTCTCAGGGGGGAGTGGCTATGGCTACACCTTC | CASSLRTLSGGSGYGYTF
. | TRBD1 | TRBJ1-1 | TRBV6-6 | 15 | TGTGCCAGCAGTTACGCCGGGACAGGGGACACTGAAGCTTTCTTT | CASSYAGTGDTEAFF
. | . | TRBJ2-7 | TRBV20-1 | 11 | TGCAGTGCTAGGCCCAGGGACGAGCAGTACTTC | CSARPRDEQYF
. | . | TRBJ1-3 | TRBV7-2 | 14 | TGTGCCAGCAGCTTAGTGGGTTCTGGAAACACCATATATTTT | CASSLVGSGNTIYF
. | TRBD1 | TRBJ1-3 | TRBV19 | 15 | TGTGCCAGTATTCCCTACCTGGGGACAGTTAACACCATATATTTT | CASIPYLGTVNTIYF
. | . | TRBJ2-2 | TRBV2 | 14 | TGTGCCAGCAGAAGTGATACGAACACCGGGGAGCTGTTTTTT | CASRSDTNTGELFF
. | TRBD2 | TRBJ2-6 | TRBV27 | 19 | TGTGCCAGCAGTCTGGGACTAGCGGACATAATGGGGGGGGCCAACGTCCTGACTTTC | CASSLGLADIMGGANVLTF
few | TRBD1 | TRBJ1-1 | TRBV12-5 | 20 | TGTGCTAGTGGTTCCTCTGGACAGGGACTCTTATCCTGGATAAACACTGAAGCTTTCTTT | CASGSSGQGLLSWINTEAFF
. | TRBD1 | TRBJ1-1 | TRBV10-3 | 14 | TGTGCCATCAGTTCTGGGACAGACTACACTGAAGCTTTCTTT | CAISSGTDYTEAFF
. | . | TRBJ1-2 | TRBV9 | 12 | TGTGCCAGCAAGCGGCAGATCTATGGCTACACCTTC | CASKRQIYGYTF
. | . | TRBJ2-7 | TRBV2 | 14 | TGTGCCAGCGGGGGCAGGGAATTTAGCTACGAGCAGTACTTC | CASGGREFSYEQYF
. | . | TRBJ2-7 | TRBV9 | 14 | TGTGCCAGCAGCGTAGGAGGCCCAAACCCGAGGCGGTACTTC | CASSVGGPNPRRYF
once | TRBD2 | TRBJ2-3 | TRBV7-2 | 15 | TGTGCCAACGCGGCCGGGGGGGACCCACCAGATACGCAGTATTTT | CANAAGGDPPDTQYF
. | . | TRBJ1-3 | TRBV5-4 | 16 | TGTGCCAGCAGCTTGGGCGACAGACGCTCTGGAAACACCATATATTTT | CASSLGDRRSGNTIYF
. | TRBD1 | TRBJ1-6 | TRBV5-1 | 15 | TGCGCCAGCAGCTGGGACAGCTCCTATAATTCACCCCTCCACTTT | CASSWDSSYNSPLHF
. | . | TRBJ2-7 | TRBV28 | 15 | TGTGCCAGCAGTTTCGTTGGACAGCGCTCCTACGAGCAGTACTTC | CASSFVGQRSYEQYF
. | . | TRBJ1-2 | TRBV2 | 16 | TGTGCCAGCAGTCTTACAGGGACACCCGGTGGTGCTGGCTACACCTTC | CASSLTGTPGGAGYTF
once | . | TRBJ2-3 | TRBV29-1 | 12 | TGCAGCGTTGACGACACAGGTGCTACGCAGTATTTT | CSVDDTGATQYF
. | . | TRBJ1-1 | TRBV2 | 14 | TGTGCCAGCAGTCCCGACGGAATTGGCACTGAAGCTTTCTTT | CASSPDGIGTEAFF